Below, one TCR beta chain is given with its context. Its specificity is unknown. Using immunoSEQ multiplex PCR, the repertoire was profiled, and TCRdb retains in-frame clones only, with some absent. The data contain about 140,000 clones, 85% to 90% of them singletons. J gave up 3 bases and V 5 bases, and 11 bases lay outside the gene matches. The length of the CDR3 is 16 residues. Per the germline V gene, CDR1 is KGHSH and CDR2 is LQKENI. These data belong to a study of T cell responses to AZD1222 COVID-19 vaccine. Points from the study as a whole: Among spike-specific TCRs, nearly half reportedly target unmutated variant regions. Sampling that yielded the repertoires occurred only after the peak T cell response.

This receptor was identified in an adult in good health. V is TRBV18 and J is TRBJ2-7, with 9 positions matching TRBD1. Here the sequenced sample was peripheral blood, taken on day 0 of AZD1222 vaccination. CDR3 nucleotides: TGTGCCAGCTCAGAAGACAGGGGGACTACAATCTACGAGCAGTACTTC. It translates to CASSEDRGTTIYEQYF.